These T cell receptor beta chains were read from a single sample in a study of vaccination effects on CD4 cells after COVID-19. What these receptors recognize is not known. Sequencing was performed with immunoSEQ multiplex PCR; in TCRdb, only in-frame clones are kept and a portion is missing. The table has roughly 57,000 clones, roughly 77% seen once. Here the sequenced sample was CD4+ T cells from PBMCs cultured with HIV peptides, taken before COVID-19 vaccination. These receptor sequences come from a human donor who had a prior SARS-CoV-2 infection. Both conserved end residues are part of each CDR3. D genes are given only for firm matches. Clone size is not always given. Where it is, it says once, few, many or a class for expanded clones.

>TRBV7-7|TRBD2|TRBJ2-5|17|NA
CASSLGLAGGNQETQYF
TGTGCTAGCAGCTTAGGGCTAGCGGGGGGGAATCAAGAGACCCAGTACTTC
>TRBV6-5|TRBD1|TRBJ1-2|14|NA
CASSRLTGEDGYTF
TGTGCCAGCAGCCGACTGACAGGGGAGGATGGCTACACCTTC
>TRBV6-6|TRBD2|TRBJ2-1|17|NA
CASSRRSLAGGLYEQFF
TGTGCCAGCAGTCGCCGATCACTAGCGGGAGGTTTGTATGAGCAGTTCTTC
>TRBV6-6|TRBD1|TRBJ2-1|13|NA
CASSYQNRDRQFF
TGTGCCAGCAGTTACCAGAACCGGGACAGGCAGTTCTTC
>TRBV11-3|NA|TRBJ2-7|16|NA
CARSFLAPIQNYEQYF
TGTGCCAGGTCTTTTCTCGCGCCGATCCAAAACTACGAGCAGTACTTC
>TRBV18|NA|TRBJ2-5|14|NA
CASSRMVKGETQYF
TGTGCCAGCTCACGAATGGTGAAGGGAGAGACCCAGTACTTC
>TRBV6-6|NA|TRBJ2-7|13|few
CASSPAPGVEQYF
TGTGCCAGCAGTCCCGCCCCGGGAGTGGAGCAGTACTTC
>TRBV6-1|NA|TRBJ1-1|15|NA
CASSEAPRIYTEAFF
TGTGCCAGCAGTGAAGCGCCGCGGATCTACACTGAAGCTTTCTTT
>TRBV5-1|NA|TRBJ2-1|15|NA
CASSTGTGSYNEQFF
TGCGCCAGCAGTACAGGGACTGGATCCTACAATGAGCAGTTCTTC
>TRBV5-4|NA|TRBJ2-2|12|NA
CASSSNTGELFF
TGTGCCAGCAGCTCTAACACCGGGGAGCTGTTTTTT
>TRBV7-3|NA|TRBJ2-1|14|few
CASSVRGSYNEQFF
TGTGCCAGCAGCGTCCGGGGTTCCTACAATGAGCAGTTCTTC
>TRBV2|NA|TRBJ2-3|12|few
CASSESADTQYF
TGTGCCAGCAGTGAATCAGCAGATACGCAGTATTTT
>TRBV9|NA|TRBJ2-5|14|NA
CASSVSGSQETQYF
TGTGCCAGCAGCGTTAGCGGTTCCCAAGAGACCCAGTACTTC
>TRBV7-9|TRBD1|TRBJ1-5|16|NA
CASSLGTGAVYQPQHF
TGTGCCAGCAGCTTAGGGACAGGGGCCGTTTATCAGCCCCAGCATTTT
>TRBV13|TRBD1|TRBJ1-3|18|NA
CASSLRDRGYSAGNTIYF
TGTGCCAGCAGCTTAAGGGACAGGGGGTATTCCGCTGGAAACACCATATATTTT
>TRBV11-3|NA|TRBJ2-5|14|NA
CASSPTRSQETQYF
TGTGCCAGCAGCCCAACTAGATCACAAGAGACCCAGTACTTC
>TRBV11-3|TRBD2|TRBJ2-3|17|NA
CASSRGTSGSLTDTQYF
TGTGCCAGCAGCCGCGGGACTAGCGGGTCCCTCACAGATACGCAGTATTTT
>TRBV4-1|TRBD2|TRBJ2-5|18|NA
CASSQEGPSGGAAETQYF
TGCGCCAGCAGCCAAGAGGGACCTAGCGGGGGGGCCGCAGAGACCCAGTACTTC
>TRBV29-1|TRBD1|TRBJ2-5|15|NA
CSVTRGTGREETQYF
TGCAGCGTAACCCGAGGGACAGGGAGAGAAGAGACCCAGTACTTC
>TRBV2|NA|TRBJ2-3|14|NA
CASSDLGGSDTQYF
TGTGCCAGCAGCGACCTCGGGGGCTCAGATACGCAGTATTTT
>TRBV5-1|TRBD1|TRBJ2-1|17|NA
CASTDPRQGNTYNEQFF
TGCGCCAGCACCGACCCACGACAGGGAAATACCTACAATGAGCAGTTCTTC
>TRBV24-1|TRBD1|TRBJ2-1|14|once
CATSPGQGLNEQFF
TGTGCCACCTCTCCGGGACAGGGTCTCAATGAGCAGTTCTTC
>TRBV5-6|TRBD1|TRBJ1-5|14|few
CASNLQGAGQPQHF
TGTGCCAGCAATTTACAGGGGGCAGGTCAGCCCCAGCATTTT
>TRBV29-1|NA|TRBJ1-1|12|NA
CSVEDPISEAFF
TGCAGCGTTGAAGATCCGATTTCTGAAGCTTTCTTT
>TRBV27|TRBD2|TRBJ2-7|19|NA
CASSITTPLAGGVSYEQYF
TGTGCCAGCAGTATAACTACCCCCCTAGCGGGGGGTGTGTCCTACGAGCAGTACTTC
>TRBV5-1|NA|TRBJ2-7|12|NA
CASSLGSSTEYF
TGCGCCAGCAGCTTGGGTTCGAGTACGGAGTACTTC
>TRBV3-1/TRBV3-2|NA|TRBJ2-2|15|few
CASSQDGANTGELFF
TGTGCCAGCAGCCAAGACGGCGCGAACACCGGGGAGCTGTTTTTT
>TRBV2|TRBD1|TRBJ2-7|15|NA
CASSELGTGAYEQYF
TGTGCCAGCAGTGAATTAGGGACAGGGGCCTACGAGCAGTACTTC
>TRBV3-1/TRBV3-2|NA|TRBJ1-2|13|NA
CASSPDGGYGYTF
TGTGCCAGCAGCCCCGACGGGGGCTATGGCTACACCTTC
>TRBV7-2|NA|TRBJ1-4|13|few
CASSLALREKLFF
TGTGCCAGCAGCTTAGCCCTCCGTGAAAAACTGTTTTTT
>TRBV12-5|NA|TRBJ1-2|10|NA
CAKSLLGYTF
TGTGCTAAATCGTTGTTGGGGTACACCTTC
>TRBV11-3|NA|TRBJ1-2|18|NA
CASSLDRWTALRDPGYTF
TGTGCCAGCAGCTTAGATCGGTGGACGGCTCTGCGCGACCCAGGCTACACCTTC
>TRBV4-1|NA|TRBJ2-2|13|few
CASSQVGAGELFF
TGCGCCAGCAGCCAAGTAGGGGCTGGGGAGCTGTTTTTT
>TRBV19|TRBD1|TRBJ1-1|15|NA
CASSNRGRGPREAFF
TGTGCCAGTAGTAACAGGGGGCGCGGTCCACGGGAAGCTTTCTTT
>TRBV4-1|NA|TRBJ1-2|16|NA
CASSQDAREFQYGYTF
TGCGCCAGCAGCCAAGATGCGAGGGAATTCCAGTATGGCTACACCTTC
>TRBV7-2|NA|TRBJ2-3|15|few
CASSHRDRSTDTQYF
TGTGCCAGCAGCCACCGGGACCGGAGCACAGATACGCAGTATTTT
>TRBV12-3/TRBV12-4|NA|TRBJ1-2|13|NA
CASSFQGRIGYTF
TGTGCCAGCAGTTTCCAGGGGAGGATAGGCTACACCTTC
>TRBV19|NA|TRBJ1-3|15|NA
CASSMRGAGGNTIYF
TGTGCCAGTAGTATGCGGGGCGCGGGTGGAAACACCATATATTTT
>TRBV30|NA|TRBJ1-3|14|few
CAWSGKRSGNTIYF
TGTGCCTGGAGTGGTAAGCGCTCTGGAAACACCATATATTTT
>TRBV5-1|NA|TRBJ1-6|16|NA
CASSFQLGAYNSPLHF
TGCGCCAGCAGCTTTCAACTAGGGGCCTATAATTCACCCCTCCACTTT
>TRBV10-2|TRBD2|TRBJ2-7|14|NA
CASKLAGEAYEQYF
TGCGCCAGCAAACTAGCGGGAGAGGCCTACGAGCAGTACTTC